The 22 T cell receptor beta chains reported below all come from one sample, sequenced in a study of cytomegalovirus exposure and HLA in healthy donors. TCRdb keeps only in-frame clones here, not all; method: immunoSEQ multiplex PCR. The sample holds 100,000 to 150,000 clones, about nine tenths seen once. What was sequenced was PBMCs. The receptors were gathered from a man aged 25-40 years in good health and CMV-seronegative.

V is TRBV5-1 and J is TRBJ2-5; tentatively, D is TRBD1 (6 bases). Germline V gives CDR1 SGHRS, CDR2 YFSETQ. This CDR3 comprises 15 residues. Trimming took 0 bases from V and 5 from J, leaving 14 bases between them. The CDR3 is CASSLDTGSWETQYF. The CDR3 DNA sequence: TGCGCCAGCAGCTTGGATACAGGGAGTTGGGAGACCCAGTACTTC.

The chain is built from TRBV19 and TRBJ1-5; the D is unclear. V shed 8 bases and J shed 7 bases, with 18 bases lying between them. Germline CDR1 reads LNHDA; CDR2 reads SQIVND (reference sequence). This CDR3 region has 14 residues. The CDR3 protein is CASQDILVSQPQHF. CDR3 nucleotides: TGTGCCAGTCAAGACATCCTGGTAAGCCAGCCCCAGCATTTT. Looking up the rest from reference TRBV19 and TRBJ1-5 gives the full variable domain: DGGITQSPKYLFRKEGQNVTLSCEQNLNHDAMYWYRQDPGQGLRLIYYSQIVNDFQKGDIAEGYSVSREKKESFPLTVTSAQKNPTAFYLCASQDILVSQPQHFGDGTRLSIL.

This chain connects TRBV4-1 to TRBJ1-5, with D possibly TRBD1 on 5 matching bases. The CDR3 consists of 14 residues. V shed 3 bases and J shed 1 base, with 7 bases lying between them. Germline assignment: CDR1 MGHRA and CDR2 YSYEKL. CDR3: CASSQRDSNQPQHF. As DNA, the CDR3 is TGCGCCAGCAGCCAGCGGGACAGCAATCAGCCCCAGCATTTT.

This clone was counted once. J is TRBJ1-2 and V is TRBV27, with 8 bases matching TRBD1. V was pared by 2 bases and J by 6 bases, with 5 bases of the junction left unmatched. The CDR3 loop spans 14 amino acids. The germline V gene encodes CDR1 MNHEY and CDR2 SMNVEV (reference sequence). The CDR3 DNA reads TGTGCCAGCAGTTTAGGGCAGGGGGCGAATGGCTACACCTTC. It codes for CASSLGQGANGYTF.

This rearrangement joins TRBV28 to TRBJ1-2; 11 bases fit TRBD1. The CDR3 contains 13 residues. Trimming took 7 bases from V and 6 from J; bases not matched to a gene: 4. The germline V gene has CDR1 MDHEN and CDR2 SYDVKM. CDR3 amino acids: CASTSDRGHGYTF. DNA for the CDR3: TGTGCCAGCACCTCGGACAGGGGGCATGGCTACACCTTC.

This chain uses TRBV11-2 with TRBJ2-7, with D maybe TRBD2 (6 bases). Germline CDR1 and CDR2: SGHAT and FQNNGV. The CDR3 has 15 amino acids. V was shortened by 1 base and J by 4 bases, with 14 bases between the two germline ends. CDR3 bases: TGTGCCAGCAGCTTAGTAGCCGGGACTTTTTACGAGCAGTACTTC. Amino acid sequence: CASSLVAGTFYEQYF.

J is TRBJ2-1 and V is TRBV5-4, with D possibly being TRBD1 (8 bases). This CDR3 spans 15 amino acids. The V and J ends lost 4 bases and 7 bases respectively, with 18 bases between them. The germline V gene has CDR1 SGHNT and CDR2 YYREEE (reference sequence). This CDR3 reads CASSPTGGGRNEQFF. CDR3 nucleotides: TGTGCCAGCAGCCCCACAGGGGGGGGAAGGAATGAGCAGTTCTTC. Using reference TRBV5-4 and TRBJ2-1 for the parts outside the CDR3, the full variable domain is ETGVTQSPTHLIKTRGQQVTLRCSSQSGHNTVSWYQQALGQGPQFIFQYYREEENGRGNFPPRFSGLQFPNYSSELNVNALELDDSALYLCASSPTGGGRNEQFFGPGTRLTVL.

This clone was seen just once. The chain links TRBV7-9 to TRBJ1-6; D call uncertain. Deletions cut 4 bases from V and 7 bases from J, with 5 bases between. Germline V CDR1 and CDR2: SEHNR, FQNEAQ (reference sequence). The CDR3 is 12 amino acids. CDR3 loop: CASSSENSPLHF. CDR3 bases: TGTGCCAGCAGCTCTGAGAATTCACCCCTCCACTTT.

The chain uses TRBV6-1 and TRBJ2-1; the match to TRBD1 covers 10 bases. CDR1 and CDR2 from the germline V gene are MNHNS and SASEGT. The CDR3 covers 14 residues. Unmatched junction bases numbered 9, after V lost 7 bases and J lost 9 bases. This CDR3 is CASNRDRGLGEQFF. The DNA for the CDR3 is TGTGCCAGCAACCGGGACAGGGGCCTCGGTGAGCAGTTCTTC.

The chain joins TRBV11-2 to TRBJ2-5; a possible D gene is TRBD1 (5 bases). This CDR3 is built from 15 residues. Trimming removed 3 bases from V and 0 bases from J, with 11 bases in between. CDR1 and CDR2 from the germline V gene are SGHAT and FQNNGV. The CDR3: CASSLAYRYQETQYF. As DNA, the CDR3 is TGTGCCAGCAGCTTGGCGTACAGGTACCAAGAGACCCAGTACTTC.

This CDR3 reads CASSVDSAGNTIYF. In DNA form, the CDR3 reads TGTGCCAGCAGCGTAGACTCCGCTGGAAACACCATATATTTT. The chain joins TRBV9 to TRBJ1-3; D not resolved. V shed 0 bases and J shed 2 bases, with 6 bases lying between them. The germline V gene encodes CDR1 SGDLS and CDR2 YYNGEE. The CDR3 is 14 residues long.

The J gene is TRBJ2-6, the V gene TRBV19; TRBD1 agrees at 9 bases. The germline V gene encodes CDR1 LNHDA and CDR2 SQIVND (reference sequence). This CDR3 has 18 residues. The trim removed 6 bases at V and 1 base at J, leaving 10 bases unmatched. The CDR3 region is CASRPRTGDFSGANVLTF. The CDR3 nucleotides are TGTGCCAGTAGACCCAGGACAGGGGACTTTTCTGGGGCCAACGTCCTGACTTTC.

This clone was seen once. The chain is built from TRBV9 and TRBJ2-2; no reliable D call. CDR1 SGDLS and CDR2 YYNGEE come from the germline V gene. The CDR3 consists of 15 residues. With 3 bases removed from V and 0 bases from J, the gap between germline ends came to 9 bases. In DNA, the CDR3 is TGTGCCAGCAGCGACTTAGTTTCGAACACCGGGGAGCTGTTTTTT. Protein product: CASSDLVSNTGELFF.

This chain joins TRBV4-1 and TRBJ1-1; no clear D gene. The CDR3 sequence is 13 residues long. CDR1 MGHRA and CDR2 YSYEKL come from the germline V gene. Trimming removed 3 bases at V and 1 base at J, with 6 bases between. Here the CDR3 DNA reads TGCGCCAGCAGCCACACAGCGAACACTGAAGCTTTCTTT. Protein product: CASSHTANTEAFF.

The J gene is TRBJ2-3, the V gene TRBV28, with 7 bases lining up with TRBD2. The germline V gene encodes CDR1 MDHEN and CDR2 SYDVKM. The CDR3 sequence is 15 residues long. V was pared by 7 bases and J by 2 bases, with 9 bases of the junction left unmatched. Written as DNA, the CDR3 is TGTGCCAGCAAAAGCCCGGGACTAATCACAGATACGCAGTATTTT. This gives the protein CASKSPGLITDTQYF. The full variable domain, with the rest looked up from reference TRBV28 and TRBJ2-3, is DVKVTQSSRYLVKRTGEKVFLECVQDMDHENMFWYRQDPGLGLRLIYFSYDVKMKEKGDIPEGYSVSREKKERFSLILESASTNQTSMYLCASKSPGLITDTQYFGPGTRLTVL.

A single count supports this clone. The rearrangement links TRBV21-1 to TRBJ2-7; whether TRBD2, the table's D call, matches the DNA was not checked. TRBV21-1 is labeled a pseudogene. This CDR3 has 17 residues. The CDR3 loop reads CASSKGCSGDYSYEQYF. The CDR3 DNA sequence: TGTGCCAGCAGCAAAGGGTGCAGCGGGGACTACTCGTACGAGCAGTACTTC.

V usage is TRBV5-1 and J usage is TRBJ2-6, with unresolved D. CDR3 length: 15 residues. V was cut by 1 base and J by 3 bases, with 8 bases left in between. CDR1 and CDR2 from the germline V gene are SGHRS and YFSETQ. CDR3 amino acids: CASSLRSGGANVLTF. The CDR3 bases are TGCGCCAGCAGCTTGAGGTCGGGTGGGGCCAACGTCCTGACTTTC.

The chain combines TRBV5-1 with TRBJ2-7; weak D call: TRBD1 (5 bases). V was trimmed by 0 bases and J by 7 bases, leaving 11 bases between them. Per germline, CDR1 SGHRS and CDR2 YFSETQ. The CDR3 has 13 amino acids. CDR3 residues: CASSLEQVGEQYF. CDR3 in DNA: TGCGCCAGCAGCTTGGAACAGGTGGGTGAGCAGTACTTC.

The rearrangement uses TRBV11-2 and TRBJ1-5, with 7 bases fitting TRBD1. Germline V gene sequence: CDR1 SGHAT, CDR2 FQNNGV. CDR3 length: 16 residues. V trimming: 0 bases; J trimming: 4 bases; junction bases outside the gene matches: 6. CDR3 coding DNA: TGTGCCAGCAGCTTAGACGGGACAGAGGGGAATCAGCCCCAGCATTTT. Residues: CASSLDGTEGNQPQHF.

The chain is built from TRBV7-2 and TRBJ1-3, with D possibly matching TRBD1 (6 bases). CDR1 is SGHTA and CDR2 is FQGNSA in the germline V gene. CDR3 length: 15 residues. The ends were cut back, 5 bases at V and 0 bases at J, with 11 bases in the middle. This chain's CDR3 is CASSAGQLSGNTIYF. Here the CDR3 DNA reads TGTGCCAGCAGCGCCGGACAGCTCTCTGGAAACACCATATATTTT.

This chain uses TRBV6-5 with TRBJ2-1; 10 bases match TRBD2. CDR1 and CDR2 (germline): MNHEY, SVGAGI. CDR3 size: 14 residues. The V and J ends lost 5 bases and 7 bases, in that order; junction bases with no gene match: 5. The chain's CDR3 is CASSSGGAVNEQFF. In nucleotides, the CDR3 is TGTGCCAGCAGTAGCGGGGGGGCCGTTAATGAGCAGTTCTTC.

The chain recombines TRBV27 with TRBJ2-7; the D is unclear. The CDR3 runs to 13 residues. The V end was cut by 4 bases, the J end by 1 base, with 8 bases between. Germline CDR1 MNHEY, CDR2 SMNVEV (reference sequence). Here the CDR3 DNA reads TGTGCCAGCAGTTGGTCGGAGTCCTACGAGCAGTACTTC. Translated: CASSWSESYEQYF.